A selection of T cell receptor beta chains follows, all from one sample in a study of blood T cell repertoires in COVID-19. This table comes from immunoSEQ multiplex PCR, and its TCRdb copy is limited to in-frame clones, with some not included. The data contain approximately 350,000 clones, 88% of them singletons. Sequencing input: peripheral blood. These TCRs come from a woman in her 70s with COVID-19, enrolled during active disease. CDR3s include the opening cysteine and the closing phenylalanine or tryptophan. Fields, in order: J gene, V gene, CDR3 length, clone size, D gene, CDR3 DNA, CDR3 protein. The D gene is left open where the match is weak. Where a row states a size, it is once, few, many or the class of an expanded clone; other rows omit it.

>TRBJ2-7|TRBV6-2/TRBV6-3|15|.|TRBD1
TGTGCCAGCAGTCGAGGACAGGAACGTACCTACGAGCAGTACTTC
CASSRGQERTYEQYF
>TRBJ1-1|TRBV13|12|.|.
TGTGCCAGCAGCTTCTCCGAGACTGAAGCTTTCTTT
CASSFSETEAFF
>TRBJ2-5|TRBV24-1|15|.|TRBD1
TGTGCCACCAGTGATCCTCGGGACAGGGTTGGGACCCAGTACTTC
CATSDPRDRVGTQYF
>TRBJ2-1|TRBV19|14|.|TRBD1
TGTGCCAGTAGTATGGGGGACAGGGACAATGAGCAGTTCTTC
CASSMGDRDNEQFF
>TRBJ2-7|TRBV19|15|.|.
TGTGCCAGTAGTATAGAACCCAGGGAACTCTACGAGCAGTACTTC
CASSIEPRELYEQYF
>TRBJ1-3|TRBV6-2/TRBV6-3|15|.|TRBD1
TGTGCCAGCAGTTACGACAGGGGATCTGGAAACACCATATATTTT
CASSYDRGSGNTIYF
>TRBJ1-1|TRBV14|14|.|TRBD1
TGTGCCAGCAGCCTCGGGACAGGGAACACTGAAGCTTTCTTT
CASSLGTGNTEAFF
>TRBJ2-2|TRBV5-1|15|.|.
TGCGCCAGCAGCTTGGATCGGGGGTACACCGGGGAGCTGTTTTTT
CASSLDRGYTGELFF
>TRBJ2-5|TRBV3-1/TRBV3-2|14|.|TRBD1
TGTGCCAGCAGCCGACAGGGATCGGGGGAGACCCAGTACTTC
CASSRQGSGETQYF
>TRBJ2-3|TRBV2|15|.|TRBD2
TGTGCCAGCAGCTCTAGCGGGGGGGCCCTAGATACGCAGTATTTT
CASSSSGGALDTQYF
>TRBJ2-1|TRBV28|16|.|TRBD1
TGTGCCAGCAGACGTACACAGGGGAGCTACTACAATGAGCAGTTCTTC
CASRRTQGSYYNEQFF
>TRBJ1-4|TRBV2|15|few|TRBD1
TGTGCCAGCAGTCCCCAGGGGGCCGGTAATGAAAAACTGTTTTTT
CASSPQGAGNEKLFF
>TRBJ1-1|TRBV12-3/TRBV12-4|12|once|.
TGTGCCAGCAGTTCGGGGAACACTGAAGCTTTCTTT
CASSSGNTEAFF
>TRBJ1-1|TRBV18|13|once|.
TGTGCCAGCTCAGTCGCGGAGAACACTGAAGCTTTCTTT
CASSVAENTEAFF
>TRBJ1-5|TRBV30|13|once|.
TGTGCCTGGAGTGTCGAGGGAAATCAGCCCCAGCATTTT
CAWSVEGNQPQHF
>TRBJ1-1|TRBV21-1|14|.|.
TGTGCCAGCCCCAGGCCCATAATGAACACTGAAGCTTTCTTT
CASPRPIMNTEAFF
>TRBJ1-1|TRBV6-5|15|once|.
TGTGCCAGCAGTTCCCGCCAGAACAGCCTCACTGAAGCTTTCTTT
CASSSRQNSLTEAFF
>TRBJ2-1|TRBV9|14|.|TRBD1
TGTGCCAGCAGCACCGGGGACAGGATCAATGAGCAGTTCTTC
CASSTGDRINEQFF
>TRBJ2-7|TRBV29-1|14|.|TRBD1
TGCAGCGTTGCCGGGACAGCGCTTACCTACGAGCAGTACTTC
CSVAGTALTYEQYF
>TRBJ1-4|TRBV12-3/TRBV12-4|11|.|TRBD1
TGTGCCAGCAGGACAGGGAACAAACTGTTTTTT
CASRTGNKLFF
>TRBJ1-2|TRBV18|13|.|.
TGTGCCAGCTCACCGACACAGTACTATGGCTACACCTTC
CASSPTQYYGYTF
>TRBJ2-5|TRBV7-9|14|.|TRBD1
TGTGCCAGCAGCCGGGACAGGTCAAAGGAGACCCAGTACTTC
CASSRDRSKETQYF
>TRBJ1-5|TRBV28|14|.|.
TGTGCCAGCAGTTTCGGGGTCGGGAATCAGCCCCAGCATTTT
CASSFGVGNQPQHF
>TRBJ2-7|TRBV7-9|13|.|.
TGTGCCAGCCGGCAGGGGACGGCCTACGAGCAGTACTTC
CASRQGTAYEQYF
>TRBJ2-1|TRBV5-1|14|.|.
TGCGCCAGCAGCTTTCAGGGCTCCTACAATGAGCAGTTCTTC
CASSFQGSYNEQFF
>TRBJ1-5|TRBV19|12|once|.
TGTGCCAGCTTTCGGGGCAATCAGCCCCAGCATTTT
CASFRGNQPQHF
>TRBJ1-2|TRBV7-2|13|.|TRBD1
TGTGCCAGCAGCCGAGGGACAGGGGAAGGCTACACCTTC
CASSRGTGEGYTF
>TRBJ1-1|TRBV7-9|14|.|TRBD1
TGTGCCAGCAGCAAAAACCGGGACAGGCTTGAAGCTTTCTTT
CASSKNRDRLEAFF
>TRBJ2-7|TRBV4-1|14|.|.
TGCGCCAGCAGCTCCTTACTTAGTCCCTACGAGCAGTACTTC
CASSSLLSPYEQYF
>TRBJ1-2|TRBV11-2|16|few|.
TGTGCCAGCAGCTTAGACCCAGGGATGGAAAACTATGGCTACACCTTC
CASSLDPGMENYGYTF
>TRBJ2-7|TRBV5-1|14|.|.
TGCGCCAGCAGCTTGGCCGGTCATACCTACGAGCAGTACTTC
CASSLAGHTYEQYF
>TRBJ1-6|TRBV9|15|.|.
TGTGCCAGCAGCGCTCACGGGACACTCAATTCACCCCTCCACTTT
CASSAHGTLNSPLHF
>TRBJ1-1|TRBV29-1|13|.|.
TGCAGCGTTGAAGATCAAAAGAGAACTGAAGCTTTCTTT
CSVEDQKRTEAFF
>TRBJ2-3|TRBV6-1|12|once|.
TGTGCCAGCTCACCAGCTACGGGGACGCAGTATTTT
CASSPATGTQYF
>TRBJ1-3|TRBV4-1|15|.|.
TGCGCCAGCAGCCAAGAGCCCCTGAGAGGAAACACCATATATTTT
CASSQEPLRGNTIYF
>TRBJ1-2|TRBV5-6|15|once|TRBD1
TGTGCCAGCAGCGAGGAGGGGACAGGGGCAAAGGGCTACACCTTC
CASSEEGTGAKGYTF
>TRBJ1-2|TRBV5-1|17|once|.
TGCGCCAGCAGCTTGGAGGGATACATGGACTACGGTAATGGCTACACCTTC
CASSLEGYMDYGNGYTF
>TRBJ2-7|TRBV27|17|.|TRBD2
TGTGCCAGCAGTTTATCCCTCAAGCGGGGGGGGACCTACGAGCAGTACTTC
CASSLSLKRGGTYEQYF
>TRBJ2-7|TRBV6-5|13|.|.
TGTGCCAGCAATCGCGGCACCAGCTACGAGCAGTACTTC
CASNRGTSYEQYF
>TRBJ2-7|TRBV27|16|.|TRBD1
TGTGCCAGCAGCCAACGCGCAGGGACAGGGGACTACGAGCAGTACTTC
CASSQRAGTGDYEQYF
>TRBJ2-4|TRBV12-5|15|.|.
TGTGCTAGTGGTCGACAGAAACTAGCCAAAAACATTCAGTACTTC
CASGRQKLAKNIQYF
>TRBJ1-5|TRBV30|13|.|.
TGTGCCTGGAGTGAGAGCCTTTATCAGCCCCAGCATTTT
CAWSESLYQPQHF
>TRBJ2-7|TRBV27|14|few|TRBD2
TGTGCCAGCAGTCCGGGGACTAGCGGGGGCGAGCAGTACTTC
CASSPGTSGGEQYF
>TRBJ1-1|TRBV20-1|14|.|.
TGCAGTGCTAGTGTGGCGGGCCGGAAGACTGAAGCTTTCTTT
CSASVAGRKTEAFF
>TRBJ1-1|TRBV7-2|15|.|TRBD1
TGTGCCAGCAGCTTCCTCGGACAGGGGAACACTGAAGCTTTCTTT
CASSFLGQGNTEAFF
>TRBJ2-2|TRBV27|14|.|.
TGTGCCAGCAGTTTGGTACGAGGGACCGGGGAGCTGTTTTTT
CASSLVRGTGELFF